Listed below are T cell receptor beta chains from one sample, sequenced in a study of technical replicates of blood from a handful of donors. Sequenced by immunoSEQ multiplex PCR; TCRdb stores in-frame clones only, minus some. Of 50,000 to 70,000 clones in the sample, 65% to 90% were seen once. Source material: PBMCs. The receptors originated from a human donor in good health. Some clones in this sample may be carry-over from other donors' samples. Both conserved end residues are part of each CDR3. D genes are given only for firm matches. Not all rows give a size; the values are once, few, many and, for expanded clones, a class.

v_call: TRBV11-1
j_call: TRBJ2-5
clone_size: NA
d_call: NA
cdr3_nt: TGTGCCAGCAGCTTAGGGCCGAGTGGGGGCCCAGAGACCCAGTACTTC
cdr3_aa: CASSLGPSGGPETQYF

v_call: TRBV7-6
j_call: TRBJ2-2
clone_size: NA
d_call: NA
cdr3_nt: TGTGCCAGCAGCCCCAGGGTACTCACCGGGGAGCTGTTTTTT
cdr3_aa: CASSPRVLTGELFF

v_call: TRBV7-2
j_call: TRBJ2-7
clone_size: NA
d_call: NA
cdr3_nt: TGTGCCAGCAGCCTTAGCGCGGGGGCTAGCTCCTACGAGCAGTACTTC
cdr3_aa: CASSLSAGASSYEQYF

v_call: TRBV7-9
j_call: TRBJ1-2
clone_size: NA
d_call: TRBD1
cdr3_nt: TGTGCCAGCAGCTTAGGAGACAGGGTAGGCGGCTACACCTTC
cdr3_aa: CASSLGDRVGGYTF

v_call: TRBV27
j_call: TRBJ1-5
clone_size: NA
d_call: TRBD1
cdr3_nt: TGTGCCAGCAGTTGTAACAGGGGTTTC
cdr3_aa: CASSCNRGF

v_call: TRBV6-1
j_call: TRBJ1-2
clone_size: NA
d_call: NA
cdr3_nt: TGTGCCAGCAGTGAAACCGGGGGGGTAGGGGGCTACACCTTC
cdr3_aa: CASSETGGVGGYTF

v_call: TRBV18
j_call: TRBJ2-3
clone_size: few
d_call: TRBD2
cdr3_nt: TGTGCCAGCTCAACCGGGACTAGCGTGGGCACAGATACGCAGTATTTT
cdr3_aa: CASSTGTSVGTDTQYF

v_call: TRBV6-6
j_call: TRBJ1-5
clone_size: NA
d_call: NA
cdr3_nt: TGTGCCAGCAGAGAGCTGCCTCAGCCCCAGCATTTT
cdr3_aa: CASRELPQPQHF

v_call: TRBV5-5
j_call: TRBJ1-3
clone_size: NA
d_call: NA
cdr3_nt: TGTGCCAGCAGCGTGACAGTGAGCTCTGGAAACACCATATATTTT
cdr3_aa: CASSVTVSSGNTIYF

v_call: TRBV19
j_call: TRBJ1-5
clone_size: NA
d_call: NA
cdr3_nt: TGTGCCAGTAGTATAGACGATGTCGGGAGTCAGCCCCAGCATTTT
cdr3_aa: CASSIDDVGSQPQHF

v_call: TRBV5-1
j_call: TRBJ2-7
clone_size: NA
d_call: TRBD1
cdr3_nt: TGCGCCAGCAGCAGGACCGGGACAGAGAGGGGCGAGCAGTACTTC
cdr3_aa: CASSRTGTERGEQYF

v_call: TRBV5-8
j_call: TRBJ2-7
clone_size: NA
d_call: TRBD1
cdr3_nt: TGTGCCAGCAGCTCGGGACAGAACTGGCAACGCGAGCAGTACTTC
cdr3_aa: CASSSGQNWQREQYF

v_call: TRBV5-1
j_call: TRBJ2-5
clone_size: NA
d_call: TRBD1
cdr3_nt: TGCGCCAGCAGACCCTATACCGGGACAGGATACCAAGAGACCCAGTACTTC
cdr3_aa: CASRPYTGTGYQETQYF

v_call: TRBV7-2
j_call: TRBJ1-2
clone_size: NA
d_call: NA
cdr3_nt: TGTGCCAGCAGCTTAGACGGTATCTATGGCTACACCTTC
cdr3_aa: CASSLDGIYGYTF

v_call: TRBV29-1
j_call: TRBJ2-3
clone_size: NA
d_call: TRBD2
cdr3_nt: TGCAGCGTTGATGGTGCGGGGGGGCCTTATACGCAGTATTTT
cdr3_aa: CSVDGAGGPYTQYF

v_call: TRBV5-1
j_call: TRBJ1-3
clone_size: NA
d_call: NA
cdr3_nt: TGCGCCAGCAGCTTCCAGGGCAACTCTGGAAACACCATATATTTT
cdr3_aa: CASSFQGNSGNTIYF

v_call: TRBV7-9
j_call: TRBJ2-7
clone_size: NA
d_call: TRBD2
cdr3_nt: TGTGCCAGCAGCACAACCGGGACTAGCGTCCCCTACGAGCAGTACTTC
cdr3_aa: CASSTTGTSVPYEQYF

v_call: TRBV9
j_call: TRBJ2-3
clone_size: NA
d_call: NA
cdr3_nt: TGTGCCAGCAGCCCTAGTACAGATACGCAGTATTTT
cdr3_aa: CASSPSTDTQYF